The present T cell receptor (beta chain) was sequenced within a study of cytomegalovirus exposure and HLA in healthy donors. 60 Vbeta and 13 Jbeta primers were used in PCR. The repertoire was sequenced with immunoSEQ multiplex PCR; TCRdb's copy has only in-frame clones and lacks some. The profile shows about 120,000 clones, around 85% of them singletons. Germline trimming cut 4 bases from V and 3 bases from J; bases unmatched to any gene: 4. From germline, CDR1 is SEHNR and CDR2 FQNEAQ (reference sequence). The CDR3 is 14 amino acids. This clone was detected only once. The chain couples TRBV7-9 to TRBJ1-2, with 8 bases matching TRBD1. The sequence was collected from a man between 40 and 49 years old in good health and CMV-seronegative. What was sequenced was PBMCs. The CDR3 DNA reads TGTGCCAGCAGCTCCGGGACAGGTGACTATGGCTACACCTTC. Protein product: CASSSGTGDYGYTF.